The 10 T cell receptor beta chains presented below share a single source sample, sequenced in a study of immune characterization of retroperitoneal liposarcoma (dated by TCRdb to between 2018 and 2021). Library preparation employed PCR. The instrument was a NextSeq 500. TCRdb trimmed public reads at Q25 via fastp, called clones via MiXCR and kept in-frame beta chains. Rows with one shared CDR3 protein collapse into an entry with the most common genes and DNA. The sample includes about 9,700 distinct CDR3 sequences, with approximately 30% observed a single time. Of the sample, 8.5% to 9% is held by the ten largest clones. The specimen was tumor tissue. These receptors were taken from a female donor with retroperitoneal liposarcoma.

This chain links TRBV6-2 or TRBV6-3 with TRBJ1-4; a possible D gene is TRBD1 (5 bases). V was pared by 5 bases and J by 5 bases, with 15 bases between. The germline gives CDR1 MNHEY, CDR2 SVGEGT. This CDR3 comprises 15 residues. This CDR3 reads CASSEEVGGNEKLFF. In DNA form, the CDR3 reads TGTGCCAGCAGTGAAGAGGTGGGGGGAAATGAAAAACTGTTTTTT.

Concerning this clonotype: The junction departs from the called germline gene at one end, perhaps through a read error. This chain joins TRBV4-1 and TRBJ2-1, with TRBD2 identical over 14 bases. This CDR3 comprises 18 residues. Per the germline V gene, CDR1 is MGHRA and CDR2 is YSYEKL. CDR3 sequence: CASSQEWTSGGYQETQFF. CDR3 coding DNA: TGTGCCAGCAGCCAAGAGTGGACTAGCGGGGGGTACCAAGAGACCCAGTTCTTC.

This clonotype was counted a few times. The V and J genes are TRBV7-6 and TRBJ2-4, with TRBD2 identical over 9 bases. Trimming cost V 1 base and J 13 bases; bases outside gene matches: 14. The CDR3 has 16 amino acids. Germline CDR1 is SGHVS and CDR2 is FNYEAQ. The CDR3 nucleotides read TGTGCCAGCAGCTTAGAGAGCGGGAGGATAGGCGGTGAGCAGTACTTC. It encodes CASSLESGRIGGEQYF. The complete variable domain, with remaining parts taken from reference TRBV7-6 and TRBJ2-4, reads GAGVSQSPRYKVTKRGQDVALRCDPISGHVSLYWYRQALGQGPEFLTYFNYEAQQDKSGLPNDRFSAERPEGSISTLTIQRTEQRDSAMYRCASSLESGRIGGEQYFGAGTRLSVL.

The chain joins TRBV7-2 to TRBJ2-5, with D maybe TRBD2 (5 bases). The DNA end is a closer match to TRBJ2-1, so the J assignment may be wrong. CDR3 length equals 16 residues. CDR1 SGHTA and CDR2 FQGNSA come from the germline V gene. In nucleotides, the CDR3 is TGTGCCAGCAGCTCGGGCGGGTCCCCAATAGGAGAGACCCAGTTCTTC. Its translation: CASSSGGSPIGETQFF.

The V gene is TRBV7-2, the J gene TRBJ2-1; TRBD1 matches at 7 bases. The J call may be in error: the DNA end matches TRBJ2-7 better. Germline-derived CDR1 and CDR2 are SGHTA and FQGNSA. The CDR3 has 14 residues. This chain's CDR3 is CASSLGQYPYEQYF. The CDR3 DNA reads TGTGCCAGCAGCTTGGGACAGTATCCCTACGAGCAGTACTTC.

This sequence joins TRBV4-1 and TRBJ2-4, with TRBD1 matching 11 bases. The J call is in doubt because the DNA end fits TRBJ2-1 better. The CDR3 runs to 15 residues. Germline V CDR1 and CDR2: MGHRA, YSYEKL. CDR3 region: CASSQEGQGVREQFF. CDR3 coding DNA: TGCGCCAGCAGCCAAGAGGGACAGGGGGTTCGTGAGCAGTTCTTC.

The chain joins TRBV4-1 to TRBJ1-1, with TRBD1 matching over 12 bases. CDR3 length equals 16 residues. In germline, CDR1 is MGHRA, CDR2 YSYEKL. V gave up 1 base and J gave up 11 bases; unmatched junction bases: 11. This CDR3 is CASSQGSTGTGGVAFF. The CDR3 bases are TGCGCCAGCAGCCAAGGTTCGACCGGGACAGGGGGCGTCGCTTTCTTT.

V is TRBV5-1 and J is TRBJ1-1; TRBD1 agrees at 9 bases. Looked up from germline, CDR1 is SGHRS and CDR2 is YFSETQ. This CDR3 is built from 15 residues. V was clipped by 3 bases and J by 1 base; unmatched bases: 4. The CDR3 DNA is TGCGCCAGCAGCTCGACGACAGGGGGGAACACTGAAGCTTTCTTT. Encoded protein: CASSSTTGGNTEAFF. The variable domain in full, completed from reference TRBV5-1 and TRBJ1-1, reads KAGVTQTPRYLIKTRGQQVTLSCSPISGHRSVSWYQQTPGQGLQFLFEYFSETQRNKGNFPGRFSGRQFSNSRSEMNVSTLELGDSALYLCASSSTTGGNTEAFFGQGTRLTVV.

The CDR3 nucleotides are TGTGCCAGTAGTTTCCGGAGCAATCAGCCCCAGCATTTT. Translation: CASSFRSNQPQHF. This chain joins TRBV19 and TRBJ1-5; D is undetermined. This CDR3 is 13 amino acids long. V lost 5 bases and J lost 1, with 6 bases in between. The germline V gene has CDR1 LNHDA and CDR2 SQIVND (reference sequence).

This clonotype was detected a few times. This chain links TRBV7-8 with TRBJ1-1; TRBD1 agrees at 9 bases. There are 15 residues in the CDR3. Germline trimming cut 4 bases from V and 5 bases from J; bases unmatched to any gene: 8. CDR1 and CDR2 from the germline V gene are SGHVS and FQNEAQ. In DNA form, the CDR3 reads TGTGCCAGCAGCTCCGGGACAGGGAGGCGGACTGAAGCTTTCTTT. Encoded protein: CASSSGTGRRTEAFF.